This TCR beta chain was documented in a study of cytomegalovirus exposure and HLA in healthy donors. Germline-derived CDR1 and CDR2 are ENHRY and SYGVKD. The CDR3 has 12 amino acids. The V end lost 8 bases, the J end lost 3 bases, and 11 bases lay between the germline ends. A multiplex PCR was run with 60 Vbeta primers and 13 Jbeta primers. This table comes from immunoSEQ multiplex PCR, and its TCRdb copy is limited to in-frame clones, with some not included. The table lists 85,000 to 120,000 clones, roughly 80% of them singletons. This clone was observed a few times. This chain joins TRBV10-3 and TRBJ2-7; D is unresolved. Sequenced: PBMCs. The clonotype comes from a male donor in good health and CMV-seropositive. The CDR3 DNA follows: TGTGCCATCTCTGAGGCAGACTACGAGCAGTACTTC. Translating gives CAISEADYEQYF.